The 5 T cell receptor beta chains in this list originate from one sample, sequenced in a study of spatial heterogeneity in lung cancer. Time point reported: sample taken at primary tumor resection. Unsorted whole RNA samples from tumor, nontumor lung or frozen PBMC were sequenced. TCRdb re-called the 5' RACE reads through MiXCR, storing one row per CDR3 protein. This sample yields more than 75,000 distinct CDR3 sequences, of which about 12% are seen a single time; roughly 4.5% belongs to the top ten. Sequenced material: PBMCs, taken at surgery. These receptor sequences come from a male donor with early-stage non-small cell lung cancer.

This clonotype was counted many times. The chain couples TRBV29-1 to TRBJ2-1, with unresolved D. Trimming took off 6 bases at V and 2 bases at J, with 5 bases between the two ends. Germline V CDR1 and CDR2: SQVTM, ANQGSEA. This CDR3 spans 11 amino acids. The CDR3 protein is CSVPAYNEQFF. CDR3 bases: TGCAGCGTGCCTGCCTACAATGAGCAGTTCTTC.

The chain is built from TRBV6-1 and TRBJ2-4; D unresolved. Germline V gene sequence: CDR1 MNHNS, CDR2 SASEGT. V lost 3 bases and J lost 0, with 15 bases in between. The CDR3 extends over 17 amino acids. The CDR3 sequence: CASSDRKYTLAKNIQYF. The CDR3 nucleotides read TGTGCCAGCAGTGACAGAAAATACACCTTAGCCAAAAACATTCAGTACTTC.

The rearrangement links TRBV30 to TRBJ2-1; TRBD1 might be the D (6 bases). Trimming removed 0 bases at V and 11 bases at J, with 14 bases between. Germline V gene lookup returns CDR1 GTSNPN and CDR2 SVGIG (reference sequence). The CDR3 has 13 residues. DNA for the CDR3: TGTGCCTGGAGTGTAGAGTCTCAGGGGCAGCAGTTCTTC. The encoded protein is CAWSVESQGQQFF.

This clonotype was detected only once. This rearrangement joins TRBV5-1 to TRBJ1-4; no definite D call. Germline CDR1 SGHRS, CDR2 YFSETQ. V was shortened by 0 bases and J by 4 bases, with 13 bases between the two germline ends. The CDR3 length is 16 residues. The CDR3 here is CASSLAEKGYNEKLFF. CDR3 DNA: TGCGCCAGCAGCTTGGCGGAGAAGGGCTATAATGAAAAACTGTTTTTT.

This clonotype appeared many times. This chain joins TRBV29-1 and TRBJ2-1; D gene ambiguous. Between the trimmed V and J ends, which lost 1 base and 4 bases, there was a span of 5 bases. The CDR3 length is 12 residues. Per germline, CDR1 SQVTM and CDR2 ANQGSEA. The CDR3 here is CSVEARYNEQFF. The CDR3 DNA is TGCAGCGTTGAAGCCCGTTACAATGAGCAGTTCTTC.